The next 10 T cell receptor beta chains were all read from a single sample in a study of blood T cell repertoires in COVID-19. Generated by immunoSEQ multiplex PCR, the TCRdb table keeps only in-frame clones and is missing some. Of 300,000 to 450,000 clones listed, about 89% are singletons. The sample was peripheral blood. All receptors derive from a woman aged 30 to 39 with COVID-19, enrolled during active disease.

The V call is TRBV29-1, the J call TRBJ2-1, with D perhaps TRBD2 (7 bases). The V and J ends lost 3 bases and 4 bases respectively, with 16 bases between them. The CDR3 runs to 15 residues. Germline assignment: CDR1 SQVTM and CDR2 ANQGSEA. The CDR3 DNA follows: TGCAGCGTTGATGATTGGGGGGGGGCTTACAATGAGCAGTTCTTC. The encoded protein is CSVDDWGGAYNEQFF.

This clone was seen a handful of times. J is TRBJ2-5 and V is TRBV2; D may be TRBD1 (6 bases). Between the trimmed V and J ends, which lost 3 bases and 4 bases, there was a span of 6 bases. Germline V gives CDR1 SNHLY, CDR2 FYNNEI. The CDR3 sequence is 12 residues long. CDR3 sequence: CASSEGAETQYF. The DNA of the CDR3 is TGTGCCAGCAGTGAGGGGGCAGAGACCCAGTACTTC. The full variable domain, completed using reference TRBV2 and TRBJ2-5, is EPEVTQTPSHQVTQMGQEVILRCVPISNHLYFYWYRQILGQKVEFLVSFYNNEISEKSEIFDDQFSVERPDGSNFTLKIRSTKLEDSAMYFCASSEGAETQYFGPGTRLLVL.

This chain connects TRBV28 to TRBJ2-3, with a possible D match to TRBD2 (6 bases). CDR3 size: 16 residues. Trimming removed 5 bases from V and 1 base from J, with 16 bases in between. The germline CDR1 and CDR2 sequences are MDHEN and SYDVKM. In nucleotides, the CDR3 is TGTGCCAGCAGTCAATATTTGGCTAGCGGCACAGATACGCAGTATTTT. This translates into CASSQYLASGTDTQYF.

V gene TRBV3-1 (or the pseudogene TRBV3-2) combines with J gene TRBJ2-1; weak D call: TRBD2 (5 bases). There are 15 residues in the CDR3. V lost 4 bases, J lost 3 bases, and 13 bases lay in between. CDR1 and CDR2 (germline): LGHDT, YNNKEL (reference sequence). CDR3 coding DNA: TGTGCCAGCAGCCGCGATGGCGGGTACTACAATGAGCAGTTCTTC. Residues: CASSRDGGYYNEQFF.

The rearrangement uses TRBV24-1 and TRBJ1-5; unclear D gene. CDR1 is KGHDR and CDR2 is SFDVKD in the germline V gene. This CDR3 has 16 amino acids. V was trimmed by 1 base and J by 1 base, leaving 10 bases between them. The CDR3 region is CATSDFKGGSNQPQHF. CDR3 nucleotides: TGTGCCACCAGTGATTTTAAGGGCGGGAGCAATCAGCCCCAGCATTTT.

The chain recombines TRBV10-3 with TRBJ1-3; D gene ambiguous. Germline loops: CDR1 ENHRY, CDR2 SYGVKD. CDR3 length: 17 amino acids. V was pared by 7 bases and J by 4 bases, with 23 bases between. The CDR3, as DNA: TGTGCCATCACCCAAGGCGGTCCGGCCGCCTCCGGAAACACCATATATTTT. Protein product: CAITQGGPAASGNTIYF.

This clone was counted a single time. The rearrangement uses TRBV7-2 and TRBJ1-2; 9 nucleotides align to TRBD1. J was trimmed by 8 bases and V by 4 bases; bases with no gene match: 11. This CDR3 spans 15 amino acids. Per germline, CDR1 SGHTA and CDR2 FQGNSA. Here the CDR3 reads CASSSDRGRVGGYTF. The CDR3 DNA reads TGTGCCAGCAGCTCGGACAGGGGTCGGGTTGGGGGCTACACCTTC.

This clone was found once. The chain has TRBV12-3 or TRBV12-4 and TRBJ1-5, with D perhaps TRBD1 (6 bases). The V and J ends lost 6 bases and 7 bases respectively, with 13 bases between them. The CDR3 contains 13 residues. CDR3 in amino acids: CASRGTGYQPQHF. The CDR3 region has the DNA TGTGCCAGCAGGGGCACAGGGTACCAGCCCCAGCATTTT.

The chain carries TRBV6-6 and TRBJ2-7; 8 bases map to TRBD2. This CDR3 region has 14 residues. Losses at the gene ends were 8 bases for V and 5 bases for J; bases not matched to a gene: 11. Germline V gene lookup returns CDR1 MNHNY and CDR2 SVGAGI (reference sequence). This CDR3 reads CASGRGSGSNEQYF. CDR3 in DNA: TGTGCCAGCGGGAGGGGGAGCGGGAGTAACGAGCAGTACTTC.

This chain joins TRBV28 and TRBJ2-7; 7 bases fit TRBD2. The length of the CDR3 is 16 residues. The germline V gene encodes CDR1 MDHEN and CDR2 SYDVKM. The junction had 14 bases not matched to a gene; V was cut back by 2 bases and J by 7 bases. The CDR3 reads CASSLGPRDGTKEQYF. DNA for the CDR3: TGTGCCAGCAGTTTAGGCCCCCGGGACGGGACTAAGGAGCAGTACTTC.